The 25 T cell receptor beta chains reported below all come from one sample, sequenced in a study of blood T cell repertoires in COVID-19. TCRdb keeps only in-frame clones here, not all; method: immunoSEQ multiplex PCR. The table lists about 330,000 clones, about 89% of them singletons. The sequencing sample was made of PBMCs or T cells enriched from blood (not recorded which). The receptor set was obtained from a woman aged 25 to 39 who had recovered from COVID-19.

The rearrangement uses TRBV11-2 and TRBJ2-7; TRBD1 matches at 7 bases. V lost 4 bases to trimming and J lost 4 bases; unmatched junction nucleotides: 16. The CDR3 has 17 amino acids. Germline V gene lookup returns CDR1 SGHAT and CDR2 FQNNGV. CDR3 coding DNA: TGTGCCAGCAGCTCGTTCACCCTCCGGGACAGCCTTTACGAGCAGTACTTC. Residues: CASSSFTLRDSLYEQYF.

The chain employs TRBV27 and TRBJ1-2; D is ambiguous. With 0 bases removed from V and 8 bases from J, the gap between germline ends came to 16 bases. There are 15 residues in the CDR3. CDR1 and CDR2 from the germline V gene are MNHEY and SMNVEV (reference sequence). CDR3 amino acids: CASSLSRTPGRGYTF. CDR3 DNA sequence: TGTGCCAGCAGTTTATCGAGGACTCCTGGGCGAGGCTACACCTTC.

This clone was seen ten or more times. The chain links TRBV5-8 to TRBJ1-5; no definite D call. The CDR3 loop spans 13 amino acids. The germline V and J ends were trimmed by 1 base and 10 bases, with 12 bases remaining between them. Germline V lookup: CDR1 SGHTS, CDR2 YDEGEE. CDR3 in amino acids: CASSLRGAEPQHF. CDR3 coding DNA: TGTGCCAGCAGCTTGCGGGGTGCTGAACCCCAGCATTTT.

The CDR3 region is CASSGSGGNQPQHF. In nucleotides, the CDR3 is TGTGCCAGCAGTGGTTCAGGGGGCAATCAGCCCCAGCATTTT. V and J are TRBV2 and TRBJ1-5, with D possibly matching TRBD1 (6 bases). CDR3 length: 14 residues. In germline, CDR1 is SNHLY, CDR2 FYNNEI. Trimming removed 4 bases from V and 2 bases from J, with 9 bases in between.

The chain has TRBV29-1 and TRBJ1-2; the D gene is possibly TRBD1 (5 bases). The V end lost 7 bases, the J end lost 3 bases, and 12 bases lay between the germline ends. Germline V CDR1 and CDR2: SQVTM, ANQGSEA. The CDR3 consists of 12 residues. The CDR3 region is CSGAGGDYGYTF. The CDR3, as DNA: TGCAGCGGGGCGGGGGGTGACTATGGCTACACCTTC.

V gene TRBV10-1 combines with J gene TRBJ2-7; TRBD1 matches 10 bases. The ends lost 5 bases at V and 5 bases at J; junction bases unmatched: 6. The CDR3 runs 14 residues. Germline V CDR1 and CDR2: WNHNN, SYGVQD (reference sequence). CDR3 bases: TGCGCCAGCAGTCCGGGACAGGGGAGGAACGAGCAGTACTTC. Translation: CASSPGQGRNEQYF.

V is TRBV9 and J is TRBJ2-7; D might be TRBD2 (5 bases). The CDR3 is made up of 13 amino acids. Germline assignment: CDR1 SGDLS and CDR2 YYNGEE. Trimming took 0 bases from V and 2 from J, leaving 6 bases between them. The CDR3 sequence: CASSVAGTYEQYF. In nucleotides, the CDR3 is TGTGCCAGCAGCGTAGCCGGGACCTACGAGCAGTACTTC.

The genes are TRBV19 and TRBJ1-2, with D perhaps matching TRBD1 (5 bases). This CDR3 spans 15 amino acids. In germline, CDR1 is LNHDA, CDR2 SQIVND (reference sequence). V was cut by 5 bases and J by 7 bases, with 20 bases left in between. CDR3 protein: CASSFTDGGGIGYTF. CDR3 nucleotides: TGTGCCAGTAGTTTTACAGATGGGGGAGGAATTGGCTACACCTTC.

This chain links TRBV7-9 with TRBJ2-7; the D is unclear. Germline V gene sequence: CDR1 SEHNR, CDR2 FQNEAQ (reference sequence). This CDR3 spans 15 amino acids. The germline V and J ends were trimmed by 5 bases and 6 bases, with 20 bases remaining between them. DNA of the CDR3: TGTGCCAGCAGCACGGCTAACTCGGGTGTCCGCGAGCAGTACTTC. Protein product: CASSTANSGVREQYF. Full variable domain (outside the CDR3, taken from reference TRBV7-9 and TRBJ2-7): DTGVSQNPRHKITKRGQNVTFRCDPISEHNRLYWYRQTLGQGPEFLTYFQNEAQLEKSRLLSDRFSAERPKGSFSTLEIQRTEQGDSAMYLCASSTANSGVREQYFGPGTRLTVT.

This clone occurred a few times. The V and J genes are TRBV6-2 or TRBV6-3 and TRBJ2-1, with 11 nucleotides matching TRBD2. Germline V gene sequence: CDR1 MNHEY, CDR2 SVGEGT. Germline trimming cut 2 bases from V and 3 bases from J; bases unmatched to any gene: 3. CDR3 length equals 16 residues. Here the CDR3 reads CASSYPGLADYNEQFF. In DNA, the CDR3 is TGTGCCAGCAGTTACCCGGGACTAGCGGACTACAATGAGCAGTTCTTC.

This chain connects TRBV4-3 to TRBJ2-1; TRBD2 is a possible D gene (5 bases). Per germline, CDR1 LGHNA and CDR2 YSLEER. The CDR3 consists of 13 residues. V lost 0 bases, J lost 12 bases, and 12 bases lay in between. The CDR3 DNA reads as TGCGCCAGCAGCCAAGATCCGGCGGAGGCGCAGTTCTTC. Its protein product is CASSQDPAEAQFF.

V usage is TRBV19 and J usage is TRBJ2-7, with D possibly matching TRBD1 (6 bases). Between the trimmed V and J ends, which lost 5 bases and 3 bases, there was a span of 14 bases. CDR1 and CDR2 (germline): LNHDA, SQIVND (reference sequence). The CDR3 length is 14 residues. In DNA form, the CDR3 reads TGTGCCAGTAGTTCTCAGAAGGACAGCTACGAGCAGTACTTC. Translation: CASSSQKDSYEQYF.

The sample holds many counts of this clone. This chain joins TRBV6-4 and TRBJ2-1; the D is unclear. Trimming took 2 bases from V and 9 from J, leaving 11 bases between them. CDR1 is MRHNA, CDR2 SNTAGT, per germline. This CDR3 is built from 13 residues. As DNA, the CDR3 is TGTGCCAGCAGTGACACGGCTACGGGTGAGCAGTTCTTC. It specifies CASSDTATGEQFF.

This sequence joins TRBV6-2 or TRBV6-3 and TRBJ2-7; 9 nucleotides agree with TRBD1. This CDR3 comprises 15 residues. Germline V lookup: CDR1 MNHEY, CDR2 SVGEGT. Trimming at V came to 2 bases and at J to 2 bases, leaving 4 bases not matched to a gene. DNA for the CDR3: TGTGCCAGCAGTTACAGCGGGACAGGGACCTACGAGCAGTACTTC. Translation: CASSYSGTGTYEQYF.

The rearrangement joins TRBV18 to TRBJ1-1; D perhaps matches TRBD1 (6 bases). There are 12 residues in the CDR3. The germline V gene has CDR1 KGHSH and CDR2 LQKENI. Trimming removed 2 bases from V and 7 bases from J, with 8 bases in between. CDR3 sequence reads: CASSPGTLEAFF. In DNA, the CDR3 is TGTGCCAGCTCACCAGGGACACTTGAAGCTTTCTTT.

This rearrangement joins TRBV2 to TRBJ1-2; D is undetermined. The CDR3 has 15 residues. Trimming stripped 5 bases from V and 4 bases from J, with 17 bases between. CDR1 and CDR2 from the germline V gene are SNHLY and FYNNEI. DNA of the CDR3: TGTGCCAGCAGTCGGGAGCCCATCGGAGGCTATGGCTACACCTTC. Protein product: CASSREPIGGYGYTF.

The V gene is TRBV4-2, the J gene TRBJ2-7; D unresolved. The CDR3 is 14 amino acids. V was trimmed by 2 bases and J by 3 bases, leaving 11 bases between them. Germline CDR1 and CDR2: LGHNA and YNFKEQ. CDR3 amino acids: CASSQPTDIYEQYF. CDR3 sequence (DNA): TGTGCCAGCAGCCAACCGACTGATATCTACGAGCAGTACTTC.

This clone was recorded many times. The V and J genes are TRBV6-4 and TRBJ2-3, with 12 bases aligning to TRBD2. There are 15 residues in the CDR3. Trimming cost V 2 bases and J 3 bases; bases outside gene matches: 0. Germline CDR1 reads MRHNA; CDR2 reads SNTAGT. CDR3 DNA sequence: TGTGCCAGCAGTGACGGGACTAGCGGGACAGATACGCAGTATTTT. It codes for CASSDGTSGTDTQYF.

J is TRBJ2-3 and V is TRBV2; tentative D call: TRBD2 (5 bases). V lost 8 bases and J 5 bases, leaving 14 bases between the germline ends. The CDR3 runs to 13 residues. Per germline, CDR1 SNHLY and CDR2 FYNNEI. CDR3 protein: CASVVLARDTQYF. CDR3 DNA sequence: TGTGCCAGCGTTGTCCTAGCCCGAGATACGCAGTATTTT.

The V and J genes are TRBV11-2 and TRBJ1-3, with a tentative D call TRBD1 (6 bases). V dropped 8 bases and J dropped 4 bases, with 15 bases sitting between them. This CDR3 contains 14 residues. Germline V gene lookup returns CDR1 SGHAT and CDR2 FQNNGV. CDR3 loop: CASGRWGPGNTIYF. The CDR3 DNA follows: TGTGCCAGCGGCCGTTGGGGGCCAGGAAACACCATATATTTT.

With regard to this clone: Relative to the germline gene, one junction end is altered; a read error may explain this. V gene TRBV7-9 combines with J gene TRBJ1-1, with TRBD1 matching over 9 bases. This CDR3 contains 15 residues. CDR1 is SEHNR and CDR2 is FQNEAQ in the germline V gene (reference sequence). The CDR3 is CASRKQGAVNTEAFF. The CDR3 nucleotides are TGTGCCAGCAGGAAACAGGGGGCTGTAAACACTGAAGCCTTCTTT.

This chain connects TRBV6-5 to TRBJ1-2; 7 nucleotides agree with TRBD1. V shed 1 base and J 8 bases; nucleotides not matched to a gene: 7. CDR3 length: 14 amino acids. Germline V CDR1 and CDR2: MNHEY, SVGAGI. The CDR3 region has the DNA TGTGCCAGCAGTTACTTACCTGACAGGGAGGGCTACACCTTC. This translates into CASSYLPDREGYTF.

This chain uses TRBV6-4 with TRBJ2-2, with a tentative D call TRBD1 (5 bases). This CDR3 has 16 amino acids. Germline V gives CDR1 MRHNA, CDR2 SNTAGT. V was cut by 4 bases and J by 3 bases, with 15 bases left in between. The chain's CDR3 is CASSANSGADTGELFF. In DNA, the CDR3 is TGTGCCAGCAGTGCCAATAGTGGGGCGGACACCGGGGAGCTGTTTTTT.

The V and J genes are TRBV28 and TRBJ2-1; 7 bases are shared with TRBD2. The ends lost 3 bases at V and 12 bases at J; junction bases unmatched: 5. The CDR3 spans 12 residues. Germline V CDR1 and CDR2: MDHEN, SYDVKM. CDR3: CASSLAGVGQFF. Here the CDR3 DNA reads TGTGCCAGCAGTTTGGCGGGGGTAGGGCAGTTCTTC.

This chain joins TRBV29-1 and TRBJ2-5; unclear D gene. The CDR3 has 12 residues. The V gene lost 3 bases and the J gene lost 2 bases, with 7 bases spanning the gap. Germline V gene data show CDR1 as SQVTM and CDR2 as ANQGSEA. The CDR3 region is CSVERGQETQYF. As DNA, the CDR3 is TGCAGCGTTGAGAGAGGACAAGAGACCCAGTACTTC.